This T cell receptor beta chain was retrieved from a study of cytomegalovirus exposure and HLA in healthy donors. General study points: Serostatus for CMV was the only available immune exposure information. Cytomegalovirus-associated TCR beta chains were listed, numbering some 170.

As to this clone: Its specificity is not known.

The PCR used 60 Vbeta and 13 Jbeta primers. The assay was immunoSEQ multiplex PCR, and TCRdb's table has in-frame clones only and misses some. This table holds about 200,000 clones, roughly 80% found once. Germline CDR1 reads SEHNR; CDR2 reads FQNEAQ (reference sequence). The CDR3 sequence is 16 residues long. The ends were cut back, 1 base at V and 5 bases at J, with 18 bases in the middle. The source material was PBMCs. The chain uses TRBV7-9 and TRBJ2-7; D may be TRBD2 (6 bases). The TCR sequence derives from a man aged 50 to 59 in good health and CMV-seronegative. The CDR3 bases are TGTGCCAGCAGCTTAGTCCAGACTAGTCCTTTCCACGAGCAGTACTTC. It encodes CASSLVQTSPFHEQYF.